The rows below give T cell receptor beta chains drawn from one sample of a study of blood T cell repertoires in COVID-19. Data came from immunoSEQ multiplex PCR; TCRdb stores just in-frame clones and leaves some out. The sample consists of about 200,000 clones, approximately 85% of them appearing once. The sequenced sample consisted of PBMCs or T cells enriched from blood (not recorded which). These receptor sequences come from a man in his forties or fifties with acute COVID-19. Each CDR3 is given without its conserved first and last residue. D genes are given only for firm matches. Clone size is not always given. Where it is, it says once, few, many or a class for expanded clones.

ASSHSGLVGNEQF | . | TRBV5-4 | TRBD2 | TRBJ2-1 | 13
ASSLRWTYEQY | . | TRBV27 | . | TRBJ2-7 | 11
ASGQDRGTQY | . | TRBV19 | TRBD1 | TRBJ2-5 | 10
ASHRKAEEAF | . | TRBV13 | . | TRBJ1-1 | 10
ASSPSFGSGGETQY | once | TRBV4-3 | . | TRBJ2-5 | 14
ATSDYTGTSGTRRYEQY | . | TRBV24-1 | TRBD2 | TRBJ2-7 | 17
ASSLSRANQY | once | TRBV5-1 | . | TRBJ2-5 | 10
ASSFGDRTILYEQY | once | TRBV5-1 | TRBD1 | TRBJ2-7 | 14
ASSPLRRGQGARVETQY | once | TRBV28 | TRBD1 | TRBJ2-5 | 17
ASSLTGLNTEAF | . | TRBV2 | . | TRBJ1-1 | 12
SVEDWTGDSEAF | . | TRBV29-1 | TRBD1 | TRBJ1-1 | 12
ASSQKTGTEKLF | . | TRBV14 | . | TRBJ1-4 | 12
ASRTGTEGWNTEAF | . | TRBV11-1 | TRBD1 | TRBJ1-1 | 14
AISELQGTSYEQY | . | TRBV10-3 | TRBD1 | TRBJ2-7 | 13